This T cell receptor beta chain was sequenced in a study of post-analysis software for immune sequencing data (dated by TCRdb to about 2015). At the level of the whole study: The recorded disease courses included relapsing-remitting, secondary progressive and progressive-relapsing multiple sclerosis, and some patients had no subtype annotation. Patient repertoires were compared against roughly 12 previously published healthy control repertoires from donors aged 6 to 25 years. A subset of samples was prepared in parallel using single-end sample barcoding, then pooled and co-amplified after Illumina adapter ligation. What the work shows at the level of the full study, not this receptor alone: Patients showed significantly higher frequencies than controls for five TRBV segments, among them TRBV5-6, TRBV5-1 and TRBV20-1. The multiple sclerosis patient group was slightly younger than the control group. When samples were clustered directly using the F measure, samples prepared in the same batch co-clustered strongly, which prompted a batch-effect correction. Significantly lower normalized Chao1 diversity was found in multiple sclerosis patients than in controls, suggesting substantial peripheral T-cell clonal expansion.

Library preparation was by PCR. This sample was sequenced with an Illumina HiSeq 2500. To reduce PCR and sequencing biases, unique molecular identifiers were built into the TCR beta cDNA libraries. Roughly 500,000 cDNA molecules were obtained per 1 to 10 million input T cells, so each molecule approximated one T cell. Patient libraries were prepared and sequenced with the same protocol used for the earlier healthy control dataset. Samples belonging to the same batch were prepared together, multiplexed and sequenced on a shared HiSeq lane. For the original study's pipeline: Raw barcoded reads were processed with MIGEC, and single-read molecular identifier groups were discarded before consensus assembly and CDR3 extraction. VDJtools was used for post-analysis of the clonotype tables, with diversity normalized by down-sampling every dataset to the smallest sample size. To correct batch-related cross-sample contamination, repertoire overlap clustering matched CDR3 amino acid sequences but not nucleotide sequences. The public reads were run again by TCRdb, first through fastp at Q25 and then through MiXCR, and only productive beta chains were kept. Every entry covers one CDR3 protein and lists the most common genes and DNA from its rows. Here the V and J calls rest on TCRdb's processing, not on the authors' analysis. The sample table holds about 460,000 distinct CDR3 sequences, of which over 35% were seen once. The top ten clonotypes cover 12% of the sample.

TCR beta repertoires were profiled from peripheral blood of 13 young patients with multiple sclerosis to demonstrate the VDJtools post-analysis software. The multiple sclerosis patients were children and adolescents between about 6 and 16 years of age. This clonotype was counted at least ten times. What antigen it recognizes has not been identified. Base quality data are lacking; no much larger clone is found one base away. The CDR3 runs 17 residues from the cysteine to the phenylalanine. Just CDR3 DNA is preserved here, 51 bases in frame from base 1. The germline V gene specifies SGDLS as CDR1 and YYNGEE as CDR2. After removal of 0 bases from V and 1 base from J, the junction retains 10 bases not matched to a gene.

The source of this sequence is a girl between 10 and 17 years old with multiple sclerosis. The chain couples TRBV9 to TRBJ2-7; 7 nucleotides in the junction match TRBD2. The specimen was blood. Here is the DNA: TGTGCCAGCAGCGTAGCGGTAGCGGCGGGAGAGTCCTACGAGCAGTACTTC. This translates into CASSVAVAAGESYEQYF.